The 17 T cell receptor beta chains in this list originate from one sample, sequenced in a study of blood T cell repertoires in COVID-19. Clones were read by immunoSEQ multiplex PCR, and TCRdb kept only the in-frame ones, dropping some. The table shows 140,000 to 150,000 clones, with 65% to 85% occurring only once. Sample: peripheral blood. All receptors come from a woman aged 60-70 years with acute or convalescent COVID-19.

The chain recombines TRBV28 with TRBJ1-2; D gene unclear. Germline CDR1 MDHEN, CDR2 SYDVKM. V was shortened by 6 bases and J by 3 bases, with 14 bases between the two germline ends. The CDR3 contains 14 residues. CDR3 sequence (DNA): TGTGCCAGCAGACTCCTTTTTTCTGACTATGGCTACACCTTC. Its translation: CASRLLFSDYGYTF.

The V gene is TRBV2, the J gene TRBJ2-1; 16 bases are shared with TRBD2. Per germline, CDR1 SNHLY and CDR2 FYNNEI. J was trimmed by 9 bases and V by 7 bases; bases with no gene match: 18. This CDR3 has 19 residues. Written as DNA, the CDR3 is TGTGCCAGCAAAGCCGGGACTAGCGGGAGGGCCGTGGATTCTCGTGAGCAGTTCTTC. Translation: CASKAGTSGRAVDSREQFF.

The chain joins TRBV19 to TRBJ1-5; 9 bases fit TRBD1. The ends lost 3 bases at V and 5 bases at J; junction bases unmatched: 17. The CDR3 spans 19 residues. Per germline, CDR1 LNHDA and CDR2 SQIVND (reference sequence). The CDR3: CASSIPRDRVWARDQPQHF. CDR3 nucleotide sequence: TGTGCCAGTAGTATCCCCCGGGACAGGGTTTGGGCCCGGGATCAGCCCCAGCATTTT. The full variable domain, in which reference TRBV19 and TRBJ1-5 provide the parts outside the CDR3, is DGGITQSPKYLFRKEGQNVTLSCEQNLNHDAMYWYRQDPGQGLRLIYYSQIVNDFQKGDIAEGYSVSREKKESFPLTVTSAQKNPTAFYLCASSIPRDRVWARDQPQHFGDGTRLSIL.

J is TRBJ1-2 and V is TRBV19, with D possibly being TRBD1 (5 bases). The CDR3 totals 14 residues. Trimming stripped 0 bases from V and 6 bases from J, with 11 bases between. Per germline, CDR1 LNHDA and CDR2 SQIVND (reference sequence). This chain's CDR3 is CASSIEEGRDGYTF. DNA of the CDR3: TGTGCCAGTAGTATAGAGGAGGGGCGCGATGGCTACACCTTC.

The chain links TRBV5-1 to TRBJ1-4; no clear D. CDR3 length: 14 amino acids. Germline V gene data show CDR1 as SGHRS and CDR2 as YFSETQ. Trimming stripped 2 bases from V and 8 bases from J, with 13 bases between. The CDR3 reads CASSLSQASEKLFF. The CDR3, as DNA: TGCGCCAGCAGCTTAAGCCAGGCGTCCGAAAAACTGTTTTTT.

J is TRBJ1-1 and V is TRBV18, with TRBD1 as a possible D gene (6 bases). CDR3 length: 14 residues. Germline-derived CDR1 and CDR2 are KGHSH and LQKENI. With 3 bases removed from V and 5 bases from J, the gap between germline ends came to 13 bases. In nucleotides, the CDR3 is TGTGCCAGCTCACCCCTGGACAGAAAAACTGAAGCTTTCTTT. Translated: CASSPLDRKTEAFF.

V and J are TRBV18 and TRBJ2-5; the match to TRBD1 covers 9 bases. With 4 bases clipped from V and 6 bases from J, the junction kept 3 bases outside the gene matches. This CDR3 has 13 amino acids. Per the germline V gene, CDR1 is KGHSH and CDR2 is LQKENI. CDR3 nucleotide sequence: TGTGCCAGCTCACGGGACAGGGAAAAGACCCAGTACTTC. It yields the protein CASSRDREKTQYF.

CDR3 protein: CASSIGGLGSSDTQYF. The CDR3 DNA reads TGTGCCAGTAGTATAGGGGGACTCGGGAGTTCAGATACGCAGTATTTT. The chain joins TRBV19 to TRBJ2-3; a possible D gene is TRBD2 (6 bases). Looked up from germline, CDR1 is LNHDA and CDR2 is SQIVND (reference sequence). The CDR3 totals 16 residues. V lost 1 base, J lost 4 bases, and 15 bases lay in between. Variable domain in full (rest from reference TRBV19 and TRBJ2-3): DGGITQSPKYLFRKEGQNVTLSCEQNLNHDAMYWYRQDPGQGLRLIYYSQIVNDFQKGDIAEGYSVSREKKESFPLTVTSAQKNPTAFYLCASSIGGLGSSDTQYFGPGTRLTVL.

The chain employs TRBV21-1 and TRBJ2-2; the table gives TRBD1 as D, unverified against the DNA. TRBV21-1 is flagged as a pseudogene. The CDR3 is 16 amino acids. The CDR3 protein is CASSSRDSRNTGELFF. For the CDR3, the DNA is TGTGCCAGCAGCTCCCGGGACAGCCGTAACACCGGGGAGCTGTTTTTT.

CDR3: CASSKPDYGYTF. CDR3 coding DNA: TGTGCCAGCAGCAAGCCGGACTATGGCTACACCTTC. V gene TRBV21-1 combines with J gene TRBJ1-2. TRBV21-1 has pseudogene status. This CDR3 has 12 residues.

This clone was seen many times. The chain couples TRBV28 to TRBJ2-1; no definite D call. Trimming shortened V by 5 bases and J by 7 bases, and 9 bases separated the two germline ends. Germline V gene lookup returns CDR1 MDHEN and CDR2 SYDVKM. CDR3 length: 12 residues. The CDR3 loop is CASSLARNEQFF. In DNA, the CDR3 is TGTGCCAGCAGTCTCGCCAGGAATGAGCAGTTCTTC.

This chain uses TRBV2 with TRBJ1-2; D possibly corresponds to TRBD1 (5 bases). V was cut by 3 bases and J by 12 bases, with 14 bases left in between. The CDR3 runs 12 residues. Germline assignment: CDR1 SNHLY and CDR2 FYNNEI. The CDR3 is CASSDRTRVNTF. DNA for the CDR3: TGTGCCAGCAGTGACCGGACAAGGGTGAACACCTTC.

The rearrangement joins TRBV19 to TRBJ2-7; TRBD2 matches at 10 bases. The CDR3 totals 15 residues. The germline CDR1 and CDR2 sequences are LNHDA and SQIVND (reference sequence). V was clipped by 4 bases and J by 12 bases; unmatched bases: 15. The CDR3 coding sequence is TGTGCCAGTAGTAATAGCGGGAGGACCTTAGATGTGCCGTACTTC. It encodes CASSNSGRTLDVPYF.

The chain is built from TRBV2 and TRBJ1-2, with 8 bases that match TRBD1. This CDR3 has 17 amino acids. Germline trimming cut 2 bases from V and 5 bases from J; bases unmatched to any gene: 13. Looked up from germline, CDR1 is SNHLY and CDR2 is FYNNEI. The CDR3 is CASSETDRGQEIYGYTF. CDR3 nucleotide sequence: TGTGCCAGCAGTGAAACCGACCGGGGACAGGAGATATATGGCTACACCTTC.

CDR3 sequence reads: CASSPPGLLRLEQYF. CDR3 bases: TGTGCCAGCAGCCCACCGGGACTCCTACGTCTCGAGCAGTACTTC. This sequence joins TRBV7-9 and TRBJ2-7, with D perhaps TRBD2 (6 bases). V shed 5 bases and J shed 6 bases, with 20 bases lying between them. The CDR3 spans 15 residues. Germline V lookup: CDR1 SEHNR, CDR2 FQNEAQ (reference sequence).

V and J are TRBV27 and TRBJ2-1; tentatively, D is TRBD2 (6 bases). V was pared by 4 bases and J by 7 bases, with 17 bases between. The CDR3 has 15 residues. CDR1 is MNHEY, CDR2 SMNVEV, per germline (reference sequence). The DNA of the CDR3 is TGTGCCAGCAGTTCCCAGACTAGTAGGTTGAATGAGCAGTTCTTC. Translation: CASSSQTSRLNEQFF.

The CDR3, as DNA: TGCGCCAGCAAAGGGGGACTAGCGGTGAGCTCCTACAATGAGCAGTTCTTC. Translation: CASKGGLAVSSYNEQFF. The chain recombines TRBV10-2 with TRBJ2-1, with TRBD2 matching over 11 bases. With 7 bases clipped from V and 0 bases from J, the junction kept 8 bases outside the gene matches. This CDR3 is 17 amino acids long. Germline V lookup: CDR1 WSHSY, CDR2 SAAADI.